This is a list of T cell receptor beta chains from one sample in a study of blood T cell repertoires in COVID-19. Only in-frame clones appear in the TCRdb table, and some are missing; sequencing was by immunoSEQ multiplex PCR. Of around 95,000 clones in the sample, approximately 90% are singletons; the top ten hold 2.1%. The sequenced sample was peripheral blood. These receptors originate from a man between 45 and 60 years old with active COVID-19. The conserved cysteine and the conserved F or W are not part of the CDR3 here.

>TRBJ2-3|TRBV5-4
ASSPGPVGEAQY
>TRBJ2-7|TRBV6-6
ASSRRGTGSYEQY
>TRBJ2-5|TRBV25-1
ASSAQGWRETQY
>TRBJ1-2|TRBV19
ASSFTTGKNGYT
>TRBJ1-2|TRBV5-8
ASRGGRVYGYT
>TRBJ2-1|TRBV4-2
ASSQAGGSSYNEQF
>TRBJ2-3|TRBV5-1
ASSLGLAGVDTQY
>TRBJ2-5|TRBV6-5
ATPPTGTGGETQY
>TRBJ1-1|TRBV19
ASKPGQGGAF
>TRBJ2-5|TRBV6-1
ASSEGTSGGWETQY
>TRBJ2-3|TRBV30
AWRSERHSQY
>TRBJ2-2|TRBV29-1
SVTGANTGELF
>TRBJ1-4|TRBV6-6
ATKEGATNEKLF
>TRBJ2-3|TRBV24-1
ATSGGAGGTQY
>TRBJ2-5|TRBV3-1/TRBV3-2
ASSRGLAGGKETQY
>TRBJ2-1|TRBV6-6
ASRGLAGRSYNEQF
>TRBJ1-1|TRBV6-1
ASSDRVSMNTEAF
>TRBJ2-5|TRBV12-5
ASGLPRGTQY
>TRBJ1-1|TRBV7-9
ASSLSAGDTEAF
>TRBJ1-5|TRBV9
ASSVGRLRDTPYSNQPQH
>TRBJ2-3|TRBV3-1/TRBV3-2
ASSQRGATDTQY
>TRBJ2-1|TRBV29-1
SVGGSSGNEQF
>TRBJ1-2|TRBV19
ASSMRDSHGYT
>TRBJ2-5|TRBV28
ASSFVIGLAGEETQY
>TRBJ2-1|TRBV7-2
ASSWQDRVGEQF
>TRBJ1-4|TRBV19
ASRAGTGSTNEKLF